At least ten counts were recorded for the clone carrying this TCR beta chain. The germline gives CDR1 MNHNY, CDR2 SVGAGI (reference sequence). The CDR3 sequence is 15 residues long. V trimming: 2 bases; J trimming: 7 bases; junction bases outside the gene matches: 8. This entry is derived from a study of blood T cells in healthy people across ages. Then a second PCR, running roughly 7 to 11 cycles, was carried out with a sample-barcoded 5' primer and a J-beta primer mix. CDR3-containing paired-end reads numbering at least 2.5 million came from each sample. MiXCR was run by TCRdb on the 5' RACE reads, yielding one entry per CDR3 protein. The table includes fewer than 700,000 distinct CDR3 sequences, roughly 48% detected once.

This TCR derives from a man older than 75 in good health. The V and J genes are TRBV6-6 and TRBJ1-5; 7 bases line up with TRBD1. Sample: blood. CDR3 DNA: TGTGCCAGCAGTTACGCCCCTGACAGGGACCAGCCCCAGCATTTT. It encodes CASSYAPDRDQPQHF.